This T cell receptor (beta chain) came from a study of blood T cells in healthy people across ages. Study-wide findings and caveats: Per-million-T-cell TCR beta diversity fell roughly linearly with age.

Germline V CDR1 and CDR2: SQVTM, ANQGSEA. This CDR3 has 16 amino acids. V was trimmed by 1 base and J by 5 bases, leaving 20 bases between them. This clonotype was found a few times. Its antigen is currently unknown. A second 7 to 11 cycle PCR used barcoded and J-beta primers. TCRdb recomputed calls from the 5' RACE reads with MiXCR, one row per CDR3 protein. This sample has 1.6 million or so distinct CDR3 sequences, with 30% to 40% found just once. This chain uses TRBV29-1 with TRBJ2-5; D is possibly TRBD1 (6 bases). Sequencing was carried out using blood. The receptor comes from a woman in her 30s in good health. The CDR3 reads CSVEGDRKNSVETQYF. As DNA, the CDR3 is TGCAGCGTTGAAGGAGACAGGAAAAACTCCGTTGAGACCCAGTACTTC.